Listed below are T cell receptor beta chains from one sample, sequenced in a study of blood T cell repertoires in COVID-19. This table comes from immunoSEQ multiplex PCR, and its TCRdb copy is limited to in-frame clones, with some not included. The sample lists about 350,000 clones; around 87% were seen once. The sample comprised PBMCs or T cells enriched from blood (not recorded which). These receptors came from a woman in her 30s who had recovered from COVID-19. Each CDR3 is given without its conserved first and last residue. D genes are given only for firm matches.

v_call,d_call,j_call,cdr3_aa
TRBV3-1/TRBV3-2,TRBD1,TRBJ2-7,ASTQGQGGREQY
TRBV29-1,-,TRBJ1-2,SVPRGLGGYT
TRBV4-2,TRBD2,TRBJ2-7,ASSPDSGGLEQY
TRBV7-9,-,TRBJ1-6,ASSTQNNSPLH
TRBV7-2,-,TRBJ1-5,ASSLVGGRGSNQPQH
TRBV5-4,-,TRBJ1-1,ASSSGVQINTEAF
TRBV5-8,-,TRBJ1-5,ASSSGVGNQPQH
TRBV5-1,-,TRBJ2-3,ASSLLAGTDTQY
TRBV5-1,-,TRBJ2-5,ASSLGASLTETQY
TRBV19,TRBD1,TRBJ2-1,ASSTPGQGRYEQF
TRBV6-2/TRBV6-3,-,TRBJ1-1,ASSYLTEAF
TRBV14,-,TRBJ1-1,ASSPGVRPNTEAF
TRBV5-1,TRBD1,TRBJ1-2,ASSWTGQNYGYT
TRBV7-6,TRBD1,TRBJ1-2,ASSSEETGGDGYT
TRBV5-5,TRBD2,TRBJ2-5,ASSPGLVRETQY
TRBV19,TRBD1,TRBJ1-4,ASSRQGARGEKLF
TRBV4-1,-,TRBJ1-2,ASSRDQKQRTNYGYT
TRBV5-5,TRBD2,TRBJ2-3,ASNLAGGSTDTQY
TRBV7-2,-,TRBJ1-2,ASSFQADYGYT
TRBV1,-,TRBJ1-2,TSHQFWEGHGYT
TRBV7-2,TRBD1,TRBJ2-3,ASTLGYRGFLTDTQY
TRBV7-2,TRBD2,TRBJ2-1,ASSSRVAGRNEQF
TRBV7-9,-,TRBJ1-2,ASTLGNLPEEGYT
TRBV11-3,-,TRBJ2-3,ASSFQGTDTQY
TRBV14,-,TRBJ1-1,ASSQVVGGNTEAF
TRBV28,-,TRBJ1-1,ASRTGGAGKNTEAF